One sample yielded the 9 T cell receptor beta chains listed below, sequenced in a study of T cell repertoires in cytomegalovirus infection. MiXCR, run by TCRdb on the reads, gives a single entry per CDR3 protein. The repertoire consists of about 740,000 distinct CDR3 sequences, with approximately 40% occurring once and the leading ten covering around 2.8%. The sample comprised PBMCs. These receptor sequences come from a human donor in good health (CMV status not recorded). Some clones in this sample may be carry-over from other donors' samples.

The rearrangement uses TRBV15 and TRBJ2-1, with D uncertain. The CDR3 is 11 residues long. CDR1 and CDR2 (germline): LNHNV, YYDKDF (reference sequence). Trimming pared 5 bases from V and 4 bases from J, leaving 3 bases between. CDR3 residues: CATSGYNEQFF. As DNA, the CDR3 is TGTGCCACCAGCGGTTACAATGAGCAGTTCTTC.

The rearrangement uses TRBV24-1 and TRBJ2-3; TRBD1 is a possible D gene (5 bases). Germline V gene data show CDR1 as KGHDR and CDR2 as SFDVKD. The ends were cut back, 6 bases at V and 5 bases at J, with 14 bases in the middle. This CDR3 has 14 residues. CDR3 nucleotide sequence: TGTGCCACCAGTTATGCTGGGGCCGGAGATACGCAGTATTTT. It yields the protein CATSYAGAGDTQYF.

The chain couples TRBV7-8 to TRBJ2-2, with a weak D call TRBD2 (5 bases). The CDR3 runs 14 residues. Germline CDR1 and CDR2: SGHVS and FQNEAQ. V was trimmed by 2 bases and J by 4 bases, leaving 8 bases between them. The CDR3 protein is CASSLLRGTGELFF. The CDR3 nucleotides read TGTGCCAGCAGCTTACTCCGGGGCACCGGGGAGCTGTTTTTT.

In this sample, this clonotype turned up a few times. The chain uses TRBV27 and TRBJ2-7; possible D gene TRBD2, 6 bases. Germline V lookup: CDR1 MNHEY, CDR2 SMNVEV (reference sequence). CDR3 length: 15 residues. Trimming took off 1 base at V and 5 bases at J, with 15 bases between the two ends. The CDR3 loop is CASSLLAGLPHEQYF. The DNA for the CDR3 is TGTGCCAGCAGTTTATTGGCGGGACTTCCCCACGAGCAGTACTTC.

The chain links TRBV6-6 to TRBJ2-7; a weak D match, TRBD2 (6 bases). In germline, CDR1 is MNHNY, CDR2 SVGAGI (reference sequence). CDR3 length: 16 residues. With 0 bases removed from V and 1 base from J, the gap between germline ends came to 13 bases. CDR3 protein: CASSYSGGTTSYEQYF. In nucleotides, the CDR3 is TGTGCCAGCAGTTACTCGGGAGGAACTACATCCTACGAGCAGTACTTC.

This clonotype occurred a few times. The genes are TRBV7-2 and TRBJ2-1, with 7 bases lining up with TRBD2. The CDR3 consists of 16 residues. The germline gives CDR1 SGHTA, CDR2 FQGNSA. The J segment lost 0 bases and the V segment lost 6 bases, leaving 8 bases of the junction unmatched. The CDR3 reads CASRREGGTSYNEQFF. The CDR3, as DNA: TGTGCCAGCAGACGAGAGGGAGGGACCTCCTACAATGAGCAGTTCTTC.

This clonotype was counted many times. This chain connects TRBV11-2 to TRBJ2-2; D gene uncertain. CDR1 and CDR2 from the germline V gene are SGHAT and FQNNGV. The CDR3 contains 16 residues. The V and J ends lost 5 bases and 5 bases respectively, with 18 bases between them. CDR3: CASSLRARGNTGELFF. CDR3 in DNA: TGTGCCAGCAGCCTCCGGGCCCGAGGAAATACCGGGGAGCTGTTTTTT.

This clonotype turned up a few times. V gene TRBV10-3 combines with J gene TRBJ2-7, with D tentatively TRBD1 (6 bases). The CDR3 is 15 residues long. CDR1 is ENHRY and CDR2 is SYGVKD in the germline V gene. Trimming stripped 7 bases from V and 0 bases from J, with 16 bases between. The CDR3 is CAIKEGGVSSYEQYF. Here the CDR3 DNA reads TGTGCCATCAAAGAAGGGGGAGTGAGCTCCTACGAGCAGTACTTC.

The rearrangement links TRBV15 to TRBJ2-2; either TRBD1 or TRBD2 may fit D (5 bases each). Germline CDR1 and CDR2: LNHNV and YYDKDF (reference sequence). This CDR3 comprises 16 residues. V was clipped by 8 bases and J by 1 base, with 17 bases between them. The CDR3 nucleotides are TGTGCCACCGGGACCGCGGGCGGACAGAACACCGGGGAGCTGTTTTTT. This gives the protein CATGTAGGQNTGELFF.